This TCR beta chain was documented in a study of blood T cell repertoires in COVID-19. Study information: PBMCs, B-cell-depleted T cells, or T cells provided the cDNA or gDNA that made up the material.

Clones were sequenced by immunoSEQ multiplex PCR, and TCRdb holds only the in-frame ones, with some missing. Of about 140,000 clones in the sample, roughly 79% were seen once. This receptor was obtained from a woman aged 55-69 years with active or convalescent COVID-19. The specimen was peripheral blood.

The CDR3 nucleotides are TGTGCCAGTAGTCCTACCGATGCAACTAATGAAAAACTGTTTTTT. This sequence encodes CASSPTDATNEKLFF. This chain connects TRBV19 to TRBJ1-4, with unresolved D. Germline CDR1 LNHDA, CDR2 SQIVND (reference sequence). CDR3 length: 15 amino acids. V was pared by 5 bases and J by 0 bases, with 10 bases between.